These 32 T cell receptor beta chains came from one sample sequenced in a study of OX40 agonist ivuxolimab in advanced cancers. The protocol was immunoSEQ multiplex PCR, while the TCRdb copy is restricted to in-frame clones and leaves out a portion. The sample lists about 73,000 clones; approximately 90% were seen once. The material was CD4+ or CD8+ T cells sorted from blood, obtained in a trial of the OX40 agonist ivuxolimab. These receptors were taken from an adult with an advanced solid tumor such as melanoma, head and neck, liver or kidney cancer.

V is TRBV6-5 and J is TRBJ1-5; D remains unclear. V lost 2 bases, J lost 0 bases, and 8 bases lay in between. The CDR3 is 15 residues long. Germline lookup yields CDR1 MNHEY and CDR2 SVGAGI. CDR3 bases: TGTGCCAGCAGTTACAGCAGATATAGCAATCAGCCCCAGCATTTT. As protein: CASSYSRYSNQPQHF.

This clone was observed many times. The chain uses TRBV2 and TRBJ2-7; 7 positions agree with TRBD1. CDR3 length: 14 amino acids. Germline trimming cut 7 bases from V and 4 bases from J; bases unmatched to any gene: 10. Germline lookup yields CDR1 SNHLY and CDR2 FYNNEI. CDR3 sequence reads: CASTGQTIAYEQYF. CDR3 nucleotide sequence: TGTGCCAGCACGGGACAGACTATTGCTTACGAGCAGTACTTC.

The chain employs TRBV19 and TRBJ1-5, with 8 bases matching TRBD1. The V gene end was trimmed by 5 bases and the J gene end by 2 bases; junction bases not matched to a gene: 8. The CDR3 sequence is 16 residues long. Germline CDR1 reads LNHDA; CDR2 reads SQIVND (reference sequence). CDR3 sequence (DNA): TGTGCCAGTAGTCGAGACGCGGACAGGGGCAATCAGCCCCAGCATTTT. This gives the protein CASSRDADRGNQPQHF.

This chain joins TRBV11-3 and TRBJ1-4; 7 bases map to TRBD1. CDR1 and CDR2 (germline): SGHNT, YENEEA. Unmatched junction bases numbered 4, after V lost 2 bases and J lost 1 base. This CDR3 contains 16 residues. CDR3 protein: CASSLRYRGTNEKLFF. In nucleotides, the CDR3 is TGTGCCAGCAGCTTACGATACAGGGGAACTAATGAAAAACTGTTTTTT.

The chain employs TRBV5-6 and TRBJ2-2; TRBD2 aligns across 9 bases. Per the germline V gene, CDR1 is SGHDT and CDR2 is YYEEEE. This CDR3 comprises 15 residues. V shed 3 bases, J shed 7 bases, and the junction held 7 bases outside the gene matches. The CDR3 coding sequence is TGTGCCAGCAGCTCCAGCGGGAGGAGTATCGGGGAGCTGTTTTTT. It encodes CASSSSGRSIGELFF.

This clone has only one observation. The chain carries TRBV30 and TRBJ2-2; D unclear. Looked up from germline, CDR1 is GTSNPN and CDR2 is SVGIG (reference sequence). The V and J ends lost 2 bases and 9 bases respectively, with 7 bases between them. This CDR3 is 11 amino acids long. As DNA, the CDR3 is TGTGCCTGGAGTAAGGACCGGGAGCTGTTTTTT. It yields the protein CAWSKDRELFF.

This chain uses TRBV11-2 with TRBJ2-3; 12 bases fit TRBD2. This CDR3 has 17 amino acids. Trimming took 2 bases from V and 5 from J; bases not matched to a gene: 8. Germline V lookup: CDR1 SGHAT, CDR2 FQNNGV. The CDR3 loop reads CASSLPSGRAWVDTQYF. In DNA, the CDR3 is TGTGCCAGCAGCTTACCTAGCGGGAGGGCCTGGGTAGATACGCAGTATTTT. The variable domain in full, completed from reference TRBV11-2 and TRBJ2-3, reads EAGVAQSPRYKIIEKRQSVAFWCNPISGHATLYWYQQILGQGPKLLIQFQNNGVVDDSQLPKDRFSAERLKGVDSTLKIQPAKLEDSAVYLCASSLPSGRAWVDTQYFGPGTRLTVL.

This CDR3 reads CASSSGQGGLLNTEAFF. The CDR3 nucleotides are TGCGCCAGCAGCTCTGGACAGGGAGGTCTTTTGAACACTGAAGCTTTCTTT. V and J are TRBV5-1 and TRBJ1-1; TRBD1 matches 8 bases. The CDR3 has 17 amino acids. V was pared by 3 bases and J by 0 bases, with 10 bases of the junction left unmatched. Germline V gene data show CDR1 as SGHRS and CDR2 as YFSETQ.

The chain is built from TRBV7-2 and TRBJ2-7; 7 bases are a match to TRBD1. Germline CDR1 and CDR2: SGHTA and FQGNSA. Trimming at V came to 4 bases and at J to 3 bases, leaving 3 bases not matched to a gene. The CDR3 has 13 residues. The CDR3 DNA follows: TGTGCCAGCAGCTCGGCAGGGGGCTACGAGCAGTACTTC. It encodes CASSSAGGYEQYF.

The CDR3 nucleotides read TGTGCCAGCAGTGAATATGTGATTAGCGCCTTTGAATACGAGCAGTACTTC. Translated: CASSEYVISAFEYEQYF. The J gene is TRBJ2-7, the V gene TRBV6-1, with TRBD2 as a possible D gene (5 bases). Germline CDR1 is MNHNS and CDR2 is SASEGT. This CDR3 contains 17 residues. V dropped 2 bases and J dropped 4 bases, with 21 bases sitting between them.

This sequence joins TRBV7-2 and TRBJ2-7; TRBD2 is a possible D gene (6 bases). V was shortened by 5 bases and J by 3 bases, with 14 bases between the two germline ends. Germline V gene sequence: CDR1 SGHTA, CDR2 FQGNSA. This CDR3 region has 14 residues. The CDR3 nucleotides are TGTGCCAGCAGCCGTAGCGGAACCAACTACGAGCAGTACTTC. This translates into CASSRSGTNYEQYF. Full variable domain (remainder filled in from reference TRBV7-2 and TRBJ2-7): GAGVSQSPSNKVTEKGKDVELRCDPISGHTALYWYRQSLGQGLEFLIYFQGNSAPDKSGLPSDRFSAERTGGSVSTLTIQRTQQEDSAVYLCASSRSGTNYEQYFGPGTRLTVT.

The chain employs TRBV9 and TRBJ1-3; the D is unclear. V lost 5 bases, J lost 4 bases, and 4 bases lay in between. CDR3 length equals 11 residues. Germline V lookup: CDR1 SGDLS, CDR2 YYNGEE. The CDR3 DNA follows: TGTGCCAGCAGTGGAGGAAACACCATATATTTT. Translated: CASSGGNTIYF. Full variable domain (missing parts from reference TRBV9 and TRBJ1-3): DSGVTQTPKHLITATGQRVTLRCSPRSGDLSVYWYQQSLDQGLQFLIQYYNGEERAKGNILERFSAQQFPDLHSELNLSSLELGDSALYFCASSGGNTIYFGEGSWLTVV.

This chain links TRBV7-9 with TRBJ2-5, with 16 bases that match TRBD2. The end of the DNA aligns better with TRBJ2-7, so the J call may be wrong. Per the germline V gene, CDR1 is SEHNR and CDR2 is FQNEAQ (reference sequence). The length of the CDR3 is 15 residues. This chain's CDR3 is CASRQGLAGGYEQYF. In DNA form, the CDR3 reads TGTGCCAGCAGGCAGGGACTAGCGGGAGGGTACGAGCAGTACTTC.

This sequence joins TRBV19 and TRBJ1-4; D perhaps matches TRBD1 (6 bases). The CDR3 has 15 residues. Trimming left V 7 bases short and J 8 bases short, with 20 bases between. Germline V gene lookup returns CDR1 LNHDA and CDR2 SQIVND (reference sequence). The CDR3 nucleotides are TGTGCCAGTAAGATCAGGGGAGGGGGAAAAGAAAAACTGTTTTTT. Encoded protein: CASKIRGGGKEKLFF.

CDR3 amino acids: CASSLAQRPNTEAFF. CDR3 nucleotide sequence: TGTGCCAGCAGCTTGGCACAGAGACCTAACACTGAAGCTTTCTTT. This chain uses TRBV5-4 with TRBJ1-1; D is uncertain. Germline loops: CDR1 SGHNT, CDR2 YYREEE (reference sequence). This CDR3 is 15 amino acids long. Trimming cost V 0 bases and J 2 bases, with 11 bases left between them.

This chain connects TRBV7-2 to TRBJ2-5; D is unresolved. The length of the CDR3 is 11 residues. Germline CDR1 SGHTA, CDR2 FQGNSA. Trimming stripped 5 bases from V and 4 bases from J, with 5 bases between. In nucleotides, the CDR3 is TGTGCCAGCAGCATTGGAGAGACCCAGTACTTC. The encoded protein is CASSIGETQYF. The complete variable domain, with remaining parts taken from reference TRBV7-2 and TRBJ2-5, reads GAGVSQSPSNKVTEKGKDVELRCDPISGHTALYWYRQSLGQGLEFLIYFQGNSAPDKSGLPSDRFSAERTGGSVSTLTIQRTQQEDSAVYLCASSIGETQYFGPGTRLLVL.

V and J are TRBV28 and TRBJ2-2; 8 nucleotides match TRBD1. Trimming cost V 8 bases and J 1 base; bases outside gene matches: 3. The CDR3 covers 14 residues. Germline-derived CDR1 and CDR2 are MDHEN and SYDVKM. CDR3 DNA: TGTGCCAGCTTCGACAGGGGGAACACCGGGGAGCTGTTTTTT. Residues: CASFDRGNTGELFF.

This chain joins TRBV7-8 and TRBJ2-4; the D call may be TRBD1 or TRBD2 (5 bases each). The CDR3 length is 16 residues. Trimming removed 3 bases from V and 0 bases from J, with 12 bases in between. Germline lookup yields CDR1 SGHVS and CDR2 FQNEAQ. The CDR3 region has the DNA TGTGCCAGCAGCTTGCTTCGGGACCGAGCCAAAAACATTCAGTACTTC. It yields the protein CASSLLRDRAKNIQYF.

This CDR3 is CSGLQRYEQYF. The CDR3 DNA reads as TGCAGTGGTCTTCAGCGCTACGAGCAGTACTTC. The chain uses TRBV20-1 and TRBJ2-7; D not resolved. The CDR3 extends over 11 amino acids. The V and J ends lost 7 bases and 3 bases respectively, with 10 bases between them. Germline CDR1 is DFQATT and CDR2 is SNEGSKA (reference sequence).

The chain is built from TRBV5-6 and TRBJ1-4; no clear D. Germline lookup yields CDR1 SGHDT and CDR2 YYEEEE. The V and J ends lost 2 bases and 2 bases respectively, with 10 bases between them. The CDR3 is 15 residues long. The CDR3 sequence is CASSLSSATNEKLFF. CDR3 bases: TGTGCCAGCAGCTTATCCTCAGCGACTAATGAAAAACTGTTTTTT.

The chain uses TRBV11-2 and TRBJ2-3; TRBD1 is a possible D gene (6 bases). The ends were cut back, 1 base at V and 3 bases at J, with 14 bases in the middle. The length of the CDR3 is 16 residues. Per the germline V gene, CDR1 is SGHAT and CDR2 is FQNNGV. This CDR3 reads CASSLGPGAGTDTQYF. Written as DNA, the CDR3 is TGTGCCAGCAGCTTAGGTCCAGGGGCCGGTACAGATACGCAGTATTTT.

The chain recombines TRBV9 with TRBJ1-1; 7 bases line up with TRBD1. V lost 4 bases and J lost 2; bases outside the gene matches: 8. The CDR3 is 15 residues long. Germline V gives CDR1 SGDLS, CDR2 YYNGEE. The CDR3: CASSPRDRENTEAFF. The CDR3 DNA is TGTGCCAGCAGCCCTCGGGACAGAGAAAACACTGAAGCTTTCTTT.

CDR3 sequence: CASSPPSGRSNEQFF. CDR3 coding DNA: TGTGCCAGCTCCCCTCCGAGCGGGAGGTCCAATGAGCAGTTCTTC. The chain uses TRBV18 and TRBJ2-1; 9 nucleotides line up with TRBD2. The CDR3 totals 15 residues. The V gene end was trimmed by 6 bases and the J gene end by 6 bases; junction bases not matched to a gene: 9. CDR1 is KGHSH and CDR2 is LQKENI in the germline V gene.

The sample holds one count of this clone. The rearrangement links TRBV7-2 to TRBJ2-7, with 10 nucleotides matching TRBD2. From germline, CDR1 is SGHTA and CDR2 FQGNSA. The CDR3 loop spans 16 amino acids. V was clipped by 5 bases and J by 5 bases; unmatched bases: 12. CDR3 in amino acids: CASSRRLAGLVDEQYF. The CDR3 nucleotides are TGTGCCAGCAGCCGCAGACTAGCGGGCTTGGTAGACGAGCAGTACTTC.

DNA for the CDR3: TGTGCCAGTAGTAAACGGGAAGGTACTGCGGGAGGAGGAGGTAACATTCAGTACTTC. Its protein product is CASSKREGTAGGGGNIQYF. V gene TRBV19 combines with J gene TRBJ2-4; 8 bases agree with TRBD2. CDR3 size: 19 residues. Germline V CDR1 and CDR2: LNHDA, SQIVND (reference sequence). Germline trimming cut 4 bases from V and 7 bases from J; bases unmatched to any gene: 21.

The chain uses TRBV30 and TRBJ2-5, with D maybe TRBD2 (5 bases). Trimming cost V 1 base and J 7 bases, with 13 bases left between them. The CDR3 loop spans 13 amino acids. The germline V gene encodes CDR1 GTSNPN and CDR2 SVGIG (reference sequence). CDR3 DNA sequence: TGTGCCTGGAGTGCGAGAGACCGGGGGACCCAGTACTTC. Its protein is CAWSARDRGTQYF.

V and J are TRBV18 and TRBJ2-5; 9 bases line up with TRBD1. V trimming: 1 base; J trimming: 5 bases; junction bases outside the gene matches: 5. The CDR3 has 15 amino acids. Germline V gene data show CDR1 as KGHSH and CDR2 as LQKENI. CDR3 coding DNA: TGTGCCAGCTCACCACTCGACAGGGGGTGGGAGACCCAGTACTTC. This sequence encodes CASSPLDRGWETQYF.

This clone appeared once. The chain has TRBV18 and TRBJ2-7; D call uncertain. V was pared by 2 bases and J by 1 base, with 12 bases between. The CDR3 sequence is 15 residues long. Germline-derived CDR1 and CDR2 are KGHSH and LQKENI. In DNA, the CDR3 is TGTGCCAGCTCACCATTGGGCAGATCGTCCTACGAGCAGTACTTC. As protein: CASSPLGRSSYEQYF.

This chain joins TRBV19 and TRBJ2-5; tentative D call: TRBD2 (5 bases). Germline CDR1 reads LNHDA; CDR2 reads SQIVND (reference sequence). V lost 6 bases to trimming and J lost 7 bases, with 12 bases between them. The CDR3 has 12 residues. CDR3 in DNA: TGTGCCAGTAGCGCGACCCGGGGGACCCAGTACTTC. It specifies CASSATRGTQYF.

CDR3 sequence (DNA): TGTGCCAGCACCCAACCTGGACAGGGTATGACTGAAGCTTTCTTT. As protein: CASTQPGQGMTEAFF. The rearrangement links TRBV6-1 to TRBJ1-1, with 8 bases fitting TRBD1. V shed 7 bases, J shed 5 bases, and the junction held 12 bases outside the gene matches. The CDR3 totals 15 residues. The germline CDR1 and CDR2 sequences are MNHNS and SASEGT.

The chain couples TRBV2 to TRBJ2-5; 7 bases map to TRBD2. V was clipped by 3 bases and J by 4 bases; unmatched bases: 14. CDR1 SNHLY and CDR2 FYNNEI come from the germline V gene. The CDR3 contains 17 residues. This CDR3 is CASSDPGGARNLETQYF. As DNA, the CDR3 is TGTGCCAGCAGTGACCCGGGGGGAGCGCGGAATTTAGAGACCCAGTACTTC. The variable domain in full, completed from reference TRBV2 and TRBJ2-5, reads EPEVTQTPSHQVTQMGQEVILRCVPISNHLYFYWYRQILGQKVEFLVSFYNNEISEKSEIFDDQFSVERPDGSNFTLKIRSTKLEDSAMYFCASSDPGGARNLETQYFGPGTRLLVL.

The chain joins TRBV28 to TRBJ2-3; 9 nucleotides agree with TRBD1. This CDR3 comprises 15 residues. The V gene end was trimmed by 5 bases and the J gene end by 6 bases; junction bases not matched to a gene: 9. The germline V gene has CDR1 MDHEN and CDR2 SYDVKM. DNA of the CDR3: TGTGCCAGCAGTACCCGCGACAGGGGGTCCGATACGCAGTATTTT. Protein: CASSTRDRGSDTQYF.